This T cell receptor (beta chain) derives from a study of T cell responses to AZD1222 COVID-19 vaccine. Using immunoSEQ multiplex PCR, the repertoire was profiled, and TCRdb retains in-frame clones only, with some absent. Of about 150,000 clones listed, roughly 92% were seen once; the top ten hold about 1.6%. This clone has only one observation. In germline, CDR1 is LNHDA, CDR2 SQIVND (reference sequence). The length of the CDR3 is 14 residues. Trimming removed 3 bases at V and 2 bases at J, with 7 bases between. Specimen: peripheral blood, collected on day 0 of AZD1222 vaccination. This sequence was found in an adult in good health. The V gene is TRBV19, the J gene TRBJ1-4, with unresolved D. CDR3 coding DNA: TGTGCCAGTAGTATGGGGTGGACTAATGAAAAACTGTTTTTT. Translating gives CASSMGWTNEKLFF.